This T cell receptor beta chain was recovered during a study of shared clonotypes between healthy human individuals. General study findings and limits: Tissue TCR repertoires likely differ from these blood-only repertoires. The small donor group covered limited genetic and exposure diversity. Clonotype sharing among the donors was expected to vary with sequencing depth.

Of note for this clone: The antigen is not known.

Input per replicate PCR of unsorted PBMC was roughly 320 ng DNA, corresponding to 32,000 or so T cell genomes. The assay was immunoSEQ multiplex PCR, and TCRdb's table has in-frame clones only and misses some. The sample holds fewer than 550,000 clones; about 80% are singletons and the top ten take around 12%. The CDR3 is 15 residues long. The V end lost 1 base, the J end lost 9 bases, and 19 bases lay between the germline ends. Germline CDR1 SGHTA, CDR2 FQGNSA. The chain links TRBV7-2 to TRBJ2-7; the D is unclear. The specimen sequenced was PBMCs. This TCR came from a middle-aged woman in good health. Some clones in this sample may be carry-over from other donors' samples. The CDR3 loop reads CASSLVPSPPTGQYF. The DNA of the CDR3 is TGTGCCAGCAGCTTAGTACCGTCCCCCCCTACTGGGCAGTACTTC.